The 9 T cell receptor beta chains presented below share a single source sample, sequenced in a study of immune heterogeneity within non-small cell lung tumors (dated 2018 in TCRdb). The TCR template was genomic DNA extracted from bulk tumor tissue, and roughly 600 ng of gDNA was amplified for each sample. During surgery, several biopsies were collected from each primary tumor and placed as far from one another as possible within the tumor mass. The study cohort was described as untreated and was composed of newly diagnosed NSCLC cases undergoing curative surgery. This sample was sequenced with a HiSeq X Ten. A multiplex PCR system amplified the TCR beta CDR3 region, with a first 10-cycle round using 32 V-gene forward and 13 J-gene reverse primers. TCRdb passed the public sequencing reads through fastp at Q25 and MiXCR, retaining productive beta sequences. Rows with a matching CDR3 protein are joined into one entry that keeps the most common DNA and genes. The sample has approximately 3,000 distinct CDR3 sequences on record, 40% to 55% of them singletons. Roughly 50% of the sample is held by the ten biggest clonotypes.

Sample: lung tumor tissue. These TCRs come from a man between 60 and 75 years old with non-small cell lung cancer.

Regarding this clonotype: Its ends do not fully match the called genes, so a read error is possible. The CDR3 sequence: CSSRPSWGSMNTEAFF. CDR3 in DNA: TGTTCCAGCCGGCCCTCGTGGGGGTCCATGAACACTGAAGCTTTCTTT. This chain uses TRBV7-9 with TRBJ1-1; a possible D gene is TRBD1 (5 bases). In germline, CDR1 is SEHNR, CDR2 FQNEAQ (reference sequence). The CDR3 has 16 amino acids.

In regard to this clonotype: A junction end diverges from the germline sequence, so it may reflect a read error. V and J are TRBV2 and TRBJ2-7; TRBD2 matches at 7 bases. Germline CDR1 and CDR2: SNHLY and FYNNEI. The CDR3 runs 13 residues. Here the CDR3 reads CASITGTIYERYF. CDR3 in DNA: TGTGCCAGCATTACCGGGACTATCTACGAGCGGTACTTC.

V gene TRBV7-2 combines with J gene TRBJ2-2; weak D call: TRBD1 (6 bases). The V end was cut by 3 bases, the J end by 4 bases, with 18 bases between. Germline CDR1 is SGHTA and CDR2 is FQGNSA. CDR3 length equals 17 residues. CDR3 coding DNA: TGTGCCAGCAGCTTCTTAACTCGCAGGGGTGGCACCGGGGAGCTGTTTTTT. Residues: CASSFLTRRGGTGELFF.

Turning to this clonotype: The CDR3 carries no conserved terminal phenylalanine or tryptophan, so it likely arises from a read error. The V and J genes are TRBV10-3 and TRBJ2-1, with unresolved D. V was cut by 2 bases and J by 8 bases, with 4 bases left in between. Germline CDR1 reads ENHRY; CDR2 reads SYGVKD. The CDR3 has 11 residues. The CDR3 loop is CAISEGYEQFL. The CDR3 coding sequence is TGTGCCATCAGTGAGGGATATGAGCAGTTCCTC.

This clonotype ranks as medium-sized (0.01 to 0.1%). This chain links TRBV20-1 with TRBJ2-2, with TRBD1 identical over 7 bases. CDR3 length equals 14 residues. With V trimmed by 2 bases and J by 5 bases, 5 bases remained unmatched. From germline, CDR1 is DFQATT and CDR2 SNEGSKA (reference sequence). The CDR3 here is CSARIQGRTGELFF. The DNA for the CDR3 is TGCAGTGCTAGAATACAGGGGAGAACCGGGGAGCTGTTTTTT.

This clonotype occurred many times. Here the CDR3 reads CSARDPGGGPQGGYEQYF. The CDR3 DNA sequence: TGCAGTGCTAGAGATCCGGGGGGAGGACCCCAGGGTGGCTACGAGCAGTACTTC. This chain connects TRBV20-1 to TRBJ2-7; 7 positions agree with TRBD2. CDR3 length: 18 amino acids. V shed 0 bases, J shed 3 bases, and the junction held 17 bases outside the gene matches. Germline assignment: CDR1 DFQATT and CDR2 SNEGSKA (reference sequence).

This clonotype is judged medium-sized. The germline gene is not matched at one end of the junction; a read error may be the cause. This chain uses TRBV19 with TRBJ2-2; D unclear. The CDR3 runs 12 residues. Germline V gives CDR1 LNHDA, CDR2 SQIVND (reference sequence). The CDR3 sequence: CASLDHTRELFF. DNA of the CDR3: TGTGCCAGTCTCGATCACACCAGGGAGCTGTTTTTT.

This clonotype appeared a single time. In nucleotides, the CDR3 is TGTGCCAGCTCCTATGGGGGCGTCCAAGAGACCCAGTACTTC. It translates to CASSYGGVQETQYF. J is TRBJ2-5 and V is TRBV6-1; the D gene is possibly TRBD1 (6 bases). The V end was cut by 8 bases, the J end by 1 base, with 14 bases between. The CDR3 extends over 14 amino acids. CDR1 and CDR2 from the germline V gene are MNHNS and SASEGT.

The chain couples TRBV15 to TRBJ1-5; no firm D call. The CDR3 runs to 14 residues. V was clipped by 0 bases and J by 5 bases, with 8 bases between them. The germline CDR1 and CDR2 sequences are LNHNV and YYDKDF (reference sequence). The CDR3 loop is CATSRESPHQPQHF. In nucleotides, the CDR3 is TGTGCCACCAGCAGAGAGTCGCCTCATCAGCCCCAGCATTTT.